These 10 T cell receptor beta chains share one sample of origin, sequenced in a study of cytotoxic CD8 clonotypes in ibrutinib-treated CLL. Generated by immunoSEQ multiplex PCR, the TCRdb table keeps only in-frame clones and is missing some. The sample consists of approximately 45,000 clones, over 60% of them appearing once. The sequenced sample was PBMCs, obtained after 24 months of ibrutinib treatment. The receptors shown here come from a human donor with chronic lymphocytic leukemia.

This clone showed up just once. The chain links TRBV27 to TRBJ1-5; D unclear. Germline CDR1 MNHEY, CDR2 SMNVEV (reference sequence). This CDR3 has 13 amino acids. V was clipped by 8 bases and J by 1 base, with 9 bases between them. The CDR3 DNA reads TGTGCCAGCTCCTTCCGGAGCAATCAGCCCCAGCATTTT. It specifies CASSFRSNQPQHF.

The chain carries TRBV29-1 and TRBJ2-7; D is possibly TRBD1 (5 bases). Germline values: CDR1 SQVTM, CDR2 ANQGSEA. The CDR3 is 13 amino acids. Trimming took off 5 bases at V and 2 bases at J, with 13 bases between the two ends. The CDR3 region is CSVLQWGAYEQYF. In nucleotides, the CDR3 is TGCAGCGTTCTACAGTGGGGCGCCTACGAGCAGTACTTC.

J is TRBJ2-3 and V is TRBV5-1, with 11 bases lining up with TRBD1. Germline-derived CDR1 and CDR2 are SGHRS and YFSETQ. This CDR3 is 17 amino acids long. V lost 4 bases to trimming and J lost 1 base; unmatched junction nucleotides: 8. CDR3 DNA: TGCGCCAGCAGCCCTCCGGGACAGGGGGTTGGCACAGATACGCAGTATTTT. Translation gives CASSPPGQGVGTDTQYF. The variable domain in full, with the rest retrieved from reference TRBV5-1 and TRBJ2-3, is KAGVTQTPRYLIKTRGQQVTLSCSPISGHRSVSWYQQTPGQGLQFLFEYFSETQRNKGNFPGRFSGRQFSNSRSEMNVSTLELGDSALYLCASSPPGQGVGTDTQYFGPGTRLTVL.

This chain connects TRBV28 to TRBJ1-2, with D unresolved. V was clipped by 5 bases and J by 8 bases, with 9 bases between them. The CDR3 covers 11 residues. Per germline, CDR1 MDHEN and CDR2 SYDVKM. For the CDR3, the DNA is TGTGCCAGCAGTCCAAGAGACGGCTACACCTTC. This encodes CASSPRDGYTF.

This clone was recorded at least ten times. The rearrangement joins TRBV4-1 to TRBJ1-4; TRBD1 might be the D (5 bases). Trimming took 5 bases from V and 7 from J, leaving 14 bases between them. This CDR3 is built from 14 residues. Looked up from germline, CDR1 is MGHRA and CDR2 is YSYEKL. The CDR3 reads CASSLRGTLEKLFF. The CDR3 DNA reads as TGCGCCAGCAGCTTACGGGGGACGCTTGAAAAACTGTTTTTT.

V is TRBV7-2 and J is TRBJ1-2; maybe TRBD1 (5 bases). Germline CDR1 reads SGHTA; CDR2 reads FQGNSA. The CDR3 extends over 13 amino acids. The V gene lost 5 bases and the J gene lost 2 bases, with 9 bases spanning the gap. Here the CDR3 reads CASSHRGNYGYTF. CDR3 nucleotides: TGTGCCAGCAGCCACCGGGGGAACTATGGCTACACCTTC.

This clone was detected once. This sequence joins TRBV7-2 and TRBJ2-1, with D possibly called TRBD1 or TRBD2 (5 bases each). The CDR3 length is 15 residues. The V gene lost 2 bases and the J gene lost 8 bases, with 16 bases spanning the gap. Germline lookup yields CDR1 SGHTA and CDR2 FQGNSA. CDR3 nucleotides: TGTGCCAGCAGCTTAAGACTTTGGGGGATGGATGAGCAGTTCTTC. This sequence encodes CASSLRLWGMDEQFF.

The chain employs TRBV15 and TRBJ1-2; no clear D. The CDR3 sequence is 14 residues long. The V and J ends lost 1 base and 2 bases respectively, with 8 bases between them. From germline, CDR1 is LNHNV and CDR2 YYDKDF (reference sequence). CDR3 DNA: TGTGCCACCAGCAGAGGTCCAGGCAACTATGGCTACACCTTC. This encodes CATSRGPGNYGYTF.

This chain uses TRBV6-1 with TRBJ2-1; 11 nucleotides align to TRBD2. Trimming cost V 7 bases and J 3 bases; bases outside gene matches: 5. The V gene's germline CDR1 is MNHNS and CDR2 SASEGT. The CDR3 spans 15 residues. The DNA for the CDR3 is TGTGCCAGCACCAAGACTAGCGGGGACTACAATGAGCAGTTCTTC. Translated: CASTKTSGDYNEQFF.

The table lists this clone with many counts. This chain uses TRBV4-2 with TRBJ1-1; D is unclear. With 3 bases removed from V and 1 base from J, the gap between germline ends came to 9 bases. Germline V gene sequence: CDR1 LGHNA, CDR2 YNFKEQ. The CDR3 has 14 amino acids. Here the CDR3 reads CASSHADRNTEAFF. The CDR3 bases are TGTGCCAGCAGCCATGCCGACCGGAACACTGAAGCTTTCTTT.